This is a list of T cell receptor beta chains from one sample in a study of vaccination effects on CD4 cells after COVID-19. Clones were read by immunoSEQ multiplex PCR, and TCRdb kept only the in-frame ones, dropping some. The sample lists 40,000 to 55,000 clones; around 76% were seen once. Their antigens are not known. This specimen was CD4+ T cells from PBMCs cultured without peptide, taken before COVID-19 vaccination. The source of these receptors is a human donor who had a prior SARS-CoV-2 infection. Both conserved end residues are trimmed from each CDR3.

TRBV11-3,TRBJ2-1,ASSSLPNFNEQF
TRBV7-9,TRBJ2-1,ASGSPYDRERNEQF
TRBV9,TRBJ2-2,ASSAIQGALGTGELF
TRBV5-1,TRBJ2-1,ASGTDYNEQF
TRBV6-5,TRBJ1-2,ASSSGDGYT
TRBV19,TRBJ1-6,ASSTRQGVLDSPLH
TRBV5-4,TRBJ2-3,ASSLRWLGGADTQY
TRBV4-1,TRBJ2-7,ASSHHGLAIQEQY
TRBV20-1,TRBJ2-7,SANGPYEQY
TRBV27,TRBJ1-2,ASSFLRAQDFGYGYT
TRBV7-3,TRBJ2-2,ASSLNPGSGTGELF
TRBV5-1,TRBJ2-5,ASSFSGGRETQY
TRBV2,TRBJ2-7,ASSEGGWVADTYEQY
TRBV3-1/TRBV3-2,TRBJ1-1,ASSHAYSQGEAF
TRBV2,TRBJ2-1,ASSGIVRGNEQF
TRBV10-3,TRBJ2-3,ATGGLAGARGTDTQY
TRBV2,TRBJ2-7,ASRFRGDSYEQY
TRBV4-1,TRBJ2-6,ASSQPGTLFSGANVLT
TRBV7-2,TRBJ2-5,ASRYGGQSKTQY
TRBV12-5,TRBJ1-4,ASGTRTGGDEKLF
TRBV14,TRBJ2-7,ASSQGGGRNSYEQY
TRBV3-1/TRBV3-2,TRBJ1-1,ASSQHSGTEAF
TRBV3-1/TRBV3-2,TRBJ1-5,ASSQGIQGRSNQPQH
TRBV10-3,TRBJ2-7,AIRESGGPSYEQY
TRBV5-6,TRBJ1-2,ASRGNGQSNYGYT
TRBV18,TRBJ1-2,ASSPRTPTDYT
TRBV7-2,TRBJ2-7,ASSFSGGAYEQY
TRBV2,TRBJ2-5,ASMGRGETQY
TRBV4-1,TRBJ1-3,ASSQGPGQGSGNTIY
TRBV5-1,TRBJ2-1,ASSLAGMSSYNEQF
TRBV24-1,TRBJ1-5,ATSDEAGTGVSQPQH
TRBV24-1,TRBJ2-3,ATSSGLAGGPYTQY
TRBV2,TRBJ1-5,ASSVGQLSNQPQH
TRBV5-1,TRBJ2-2,ASSLGATGTGELF
TRBV29-1,TRBJ1-3,SVGETGPGNTIY
TRBV6-4,TRBJ1-1,ASSLAGGTEAF
TRBV6-5,TRBJ2-7,ASSYSSGVGGYEQY
TRBV7-8,TRBJ2-7,ASSSTRTRNYEQY
TRBV18,TRBJ1-1,ASSRTPNTEAF
TRBV7-2,TRBJ1-2,ASSGEGGHGYT
TRBV14,TRBJ1-2,ASSLLNYGYT
TRBV21-1,TRBJ2-3,ASSALAPGLAGVTSTDTQY
TRBV2,TRBJ2-3,ASSYTGSGADTQY
TRBV5-1,TRBJ1-2,ASSSGQGGYGYT
TRBV28,TRBJ1-2,ASSVSGSGNYGYT
TRBV9,TRBJ2-5,ASSAAGPQGLQETQY
TRBV5-1,TRBJ2-5,ASSYGVQETQY
TRBV6-5,TRBJ1-2,ASSYDGLYGYT
TRBV5-1,TRBJ2-7,ASSTGQGAYEQY
TRBV7-3,TRBJ2-3,ASSLGRETDTQY
TRBV29-1,TRBJ2-1,SVPKLGDNEQF
TRBV7-3,TRBJ2-7,ASSLRGGAGVEQY
TRBV27,TRBJ2-3,ASSSWDVGDTDTQY
TRBV11-2,TRBJ1-2,ASSSPVSPGYGYT
TRBV7-2,TRBJ2-7,ASSLMGQGTYEQY